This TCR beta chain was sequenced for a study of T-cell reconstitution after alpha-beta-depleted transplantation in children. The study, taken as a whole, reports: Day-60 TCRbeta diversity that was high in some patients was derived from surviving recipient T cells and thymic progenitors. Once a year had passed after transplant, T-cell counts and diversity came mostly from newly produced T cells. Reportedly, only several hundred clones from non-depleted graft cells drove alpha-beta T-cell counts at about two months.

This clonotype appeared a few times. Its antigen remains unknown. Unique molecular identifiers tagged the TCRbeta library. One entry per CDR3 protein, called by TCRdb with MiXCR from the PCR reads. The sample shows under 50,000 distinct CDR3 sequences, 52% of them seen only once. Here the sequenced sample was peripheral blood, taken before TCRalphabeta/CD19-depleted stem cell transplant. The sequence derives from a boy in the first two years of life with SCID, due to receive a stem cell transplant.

Here the CDR3 reads CASSQDPQRGNYNEQFF. For the CDR3, the DNA is TGTGCCAGCAGCCAAGATCCCCAGCGGGGAAATTACAATGAGCAGTTCTTC. The chain links TRBV4-2 to TRBJ2-1; TRBD2 agrees at 7 bases. The germline CDR1 and CDR2 sequences are LGHNA and YNFKEQ. The CDR3 extends over 17 amino acids. V was pared by 0 bases and J by 4 bases, with 9 bases of the junction left unmatched.